The entry below describes one T cell receptor beta chain. Its antigen is not yet known. Base-call qualities are not available, and no considerably larger clone is one nucleotide away. Participants in the prospective study were aged 18 to 89 years, lived in 24 United States geographic areas, and enrolled through a virtual design. In the prospective study, cohorts were assigned on the basis of participant-reported clinical history obtained from a screening survey and a study questionnaire. A participant counted as exposed if, within 2 weeks of entering the study, that participant had been in contact with someone who had a PCR-confirmed or clinician-diagnosed COVID-19 case. In the prospective study, mobile phlebotomists collected whole blood, serum and a nasopharyngeal or oropharyngeal swab from each participant. Prospective study participants could optionally give additional blood draws and questionnaires over an approximately two-month period. Before DNA extraction, prospective study blood samples were shipped either frozen or at room temperature.

The immunoSEQ Assay, a bias-controlled multiplex PCR, was used to amplify TCRbeta CDR3 regions from genomic DNA. For the original study's pipeline: The number of nucleated cells in each sample was estimated by amplification of reference gene primers within the assay. To quantify the absolute abundance of each unique TCRbeta CDR3 rearrangement, sequence reads were collapsed and filtered. Productive Simpson clonality was computed per sample as the square root of Simpson's diversity index over productive rearrangements. Imported from immuneACCESS, the table was reduced by TCRdb to in-frame sequences with V and J called. These copies leave out some clones; in studies compared against another copy, an unresolved V gene accounts for under half, and the cause of the remainder is not known. V and J calls and clone size are given by that table; D and trimming were obtained from the DNA. This sample gives fewer than 250,000 clones in total; around 82% of them show up just once. About 3.8% of the sample goes to the ten largest clones.

These data belong to a study of blood T cell repertoires in COVID-19 (dated by TCRdb to 2018 to 2020). General notes on the study: Samples covering the acute and convalescent phases of COVID-19 were provided by collaborators in the United States, Italy and Spain. The material from the prospective study consisted of cDNA or gDNA derived from T cells, B-cell-depleted T cells, or PBMCs. The dataset comprised deeply sampled blood TCRbeta repertoires from subjects exposed to, actively infected with, or recovered from COVID-19. The repertoires were released in a freely available public database intended as a resource for research on the immune response to SARS-CoV-2. The samples were drawn from the first 160 participants of the ongoing ImmuneRACE study and from 1,254 subjects provided by 6 global collaborators. Nearly every sample came with metadata listing a de-identified subject ID, COVID-19 status, age in years and sex. Where available, HLA class I and class II types were taken from metadata supplied by the sample provider and were not determined by assay-based typing.

Findings and caveats that apply to the study as a whole: The quantity of clinical and demographic metadata differed by source and by participant and was supplied without curation.

Trimming accounts for 5 bases at V and 5 bases at J, while the number of junction bases matched to no gene is 5. The CDR1 and CDR2 encoded by the germline V gene (reference sequence) are LNHDA and SQIVND. The CDR3 runs 14 residues from the cysteine to the phenylalanine. Only CDR3 DNA remains: 42 bases, in frame from the first base. The sequence derives from a woman aged 40 to 50 who had been exposed to COVID-19. Sequenced input: PBMCs or T cells enriched from blood (not recorded which). Here the chain combines TRBV19 and TRBJ2-7; 11 nucleotides in the junction match TRBD1. The DNA sequence follows: TGTGCCAGTAGTCTTAGGACAGGGGGCGACGAGCAGTACTTC. Its product reads: CASSLRTGGDEQYF.